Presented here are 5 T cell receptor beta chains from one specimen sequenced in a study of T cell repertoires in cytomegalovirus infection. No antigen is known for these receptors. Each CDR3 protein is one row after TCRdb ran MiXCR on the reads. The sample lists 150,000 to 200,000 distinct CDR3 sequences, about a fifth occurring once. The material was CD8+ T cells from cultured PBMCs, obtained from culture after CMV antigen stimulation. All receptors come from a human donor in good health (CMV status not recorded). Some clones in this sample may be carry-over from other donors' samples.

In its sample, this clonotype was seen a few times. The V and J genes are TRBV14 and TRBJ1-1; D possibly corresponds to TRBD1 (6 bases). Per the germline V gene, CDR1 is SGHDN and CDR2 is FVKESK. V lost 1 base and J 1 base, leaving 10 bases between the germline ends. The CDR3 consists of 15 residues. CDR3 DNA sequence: TGTGCCAGCAGCCAAGTTACAGGGAGGAACACTGAAGCTTTCTTT. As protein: CASSQVTGRNTEAFF. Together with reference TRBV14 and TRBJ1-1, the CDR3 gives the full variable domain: EAGVTQFPSHSVIEKGQTVTLRCDPISGHDNLYWYRRVMGKEIKFLLHFVKESKQDESGMPNNRFLAERTGGTYSTLKVQPAELEDSGVYFCASSQVTGRNTEAFFGQGTRLTVV.

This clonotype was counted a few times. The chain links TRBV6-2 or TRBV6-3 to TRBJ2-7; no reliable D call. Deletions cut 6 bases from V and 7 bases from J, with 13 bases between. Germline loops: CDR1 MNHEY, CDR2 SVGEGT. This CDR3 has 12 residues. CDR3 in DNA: TGTGCCAGCAGCTCCCCCCGTCGGGAGCAGTACTTC. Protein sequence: CASSSPRREQYF.

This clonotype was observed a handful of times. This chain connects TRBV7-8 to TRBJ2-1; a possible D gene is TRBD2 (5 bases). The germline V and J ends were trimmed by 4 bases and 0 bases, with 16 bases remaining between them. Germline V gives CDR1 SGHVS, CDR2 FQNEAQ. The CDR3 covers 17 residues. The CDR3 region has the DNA TGTGCCAGCAGCTCTCCGGACTCGATCTACTCCTACAATGAGCAGTTCTTC. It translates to CASSSPDSIYSYNEQFF. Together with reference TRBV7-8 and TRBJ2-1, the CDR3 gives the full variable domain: GAGVSQSPRYKVAKRGQDVALRCDPISGHVSLFWYQQALGQGPEFLTYFQNEAQLDKSGLPSDRFFAERPEGSVSTLKIQRTQQEDSAVYLCASSSPDSIYSYNEQFFGPGTRLTVL.

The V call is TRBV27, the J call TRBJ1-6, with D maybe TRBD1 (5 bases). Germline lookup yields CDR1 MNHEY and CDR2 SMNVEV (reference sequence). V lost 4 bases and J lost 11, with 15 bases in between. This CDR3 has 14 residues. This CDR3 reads CASSSQGFGTPLHF. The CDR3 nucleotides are TGTGCCAGCAGTTCTCAGGGCTTTGGGACACCCCTCCACTTT.

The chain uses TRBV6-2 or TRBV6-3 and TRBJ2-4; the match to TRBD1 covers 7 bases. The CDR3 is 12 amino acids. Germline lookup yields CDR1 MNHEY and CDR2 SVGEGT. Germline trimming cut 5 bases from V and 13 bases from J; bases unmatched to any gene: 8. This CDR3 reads CASSVGTEIQYF. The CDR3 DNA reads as TGTGCCAGCAGTGTCGGGACAGAAATCCAGTACTTC.